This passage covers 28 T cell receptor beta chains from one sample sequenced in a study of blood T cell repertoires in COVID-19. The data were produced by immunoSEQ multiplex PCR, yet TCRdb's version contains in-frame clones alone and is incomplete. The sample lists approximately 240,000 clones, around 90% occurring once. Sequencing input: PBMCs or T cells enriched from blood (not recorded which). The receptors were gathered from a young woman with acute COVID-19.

The CDR3 DNA follows: TGTGCCAGCAGCTCCGGTGGGGAGAAGACAAACATTCAGTACTTC. Translation: CASSSGGEKTNIQYF. The chain links TRBV9 to TRBJ2-4, with D perhaps TRBD2 (5 bases). CDR1 and CDR2 from the germline V gene are SGDLS and YYNGEE. The V end lost 4 bases, the J end lost 6 bases, and 17 bases lay between the germline ends. The CDR3 has 15 amino acids.

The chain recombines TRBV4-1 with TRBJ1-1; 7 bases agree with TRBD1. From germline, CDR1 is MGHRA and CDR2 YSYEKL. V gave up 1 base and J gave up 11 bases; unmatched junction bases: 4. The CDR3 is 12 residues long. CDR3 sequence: CASSQGQGKAFF. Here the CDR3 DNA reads TGCGCCAGCAGCCAAGGACAGGGTAAGGCTTTCTTT.

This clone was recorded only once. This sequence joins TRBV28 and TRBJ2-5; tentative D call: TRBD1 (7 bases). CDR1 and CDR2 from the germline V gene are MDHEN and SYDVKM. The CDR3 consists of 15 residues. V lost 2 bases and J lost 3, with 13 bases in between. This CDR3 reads CASSLSAGQKETQYF. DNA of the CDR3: TGTGCCAGCAGTTTAAGCGCGGGACAGAAAGAGACCCAGTACTTC.

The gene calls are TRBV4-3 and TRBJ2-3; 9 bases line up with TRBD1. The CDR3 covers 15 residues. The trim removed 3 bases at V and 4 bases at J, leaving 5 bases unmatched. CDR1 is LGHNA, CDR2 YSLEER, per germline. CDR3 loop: CASSHRQGEPDTQYF. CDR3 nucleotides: TGCGCCAGCAGCCACAGACAGGGGGAACCAGATACGCAGTATTTT.

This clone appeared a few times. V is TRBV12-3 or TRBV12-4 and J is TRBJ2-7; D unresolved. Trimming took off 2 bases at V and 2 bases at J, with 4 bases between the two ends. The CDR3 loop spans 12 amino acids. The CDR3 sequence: CASSLSAYEQYF. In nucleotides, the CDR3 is TGTGCCAGCAGTTTATCGGCCTACGAGCAGTACTTC.

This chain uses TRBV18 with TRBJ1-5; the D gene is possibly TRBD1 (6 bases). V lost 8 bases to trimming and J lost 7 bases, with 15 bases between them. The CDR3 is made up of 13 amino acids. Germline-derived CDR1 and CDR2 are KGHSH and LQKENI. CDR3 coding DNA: TGTGCCAGCCAAGGGGGTACGTCGCAGCCCCAGCATTTT. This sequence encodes CASQGGTSQPQHF.

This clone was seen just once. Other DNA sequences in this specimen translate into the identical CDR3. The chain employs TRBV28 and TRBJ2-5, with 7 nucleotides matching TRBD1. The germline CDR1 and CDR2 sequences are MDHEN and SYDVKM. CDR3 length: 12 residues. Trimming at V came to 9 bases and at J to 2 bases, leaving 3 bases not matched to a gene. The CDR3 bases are TGTGCCAGTAGGGACAGTCAAGAGACCCAGTACTTC. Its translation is CASRDSQETQYF.

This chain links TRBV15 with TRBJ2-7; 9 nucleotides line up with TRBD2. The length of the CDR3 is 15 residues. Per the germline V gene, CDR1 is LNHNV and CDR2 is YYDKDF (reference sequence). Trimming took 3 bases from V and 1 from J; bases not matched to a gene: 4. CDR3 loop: CATSRGGRDSYEQYF. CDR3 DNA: TGTGCCACCAGCAGGGGCGGGAGGGATTCCTACGAGCAGTACTTC.

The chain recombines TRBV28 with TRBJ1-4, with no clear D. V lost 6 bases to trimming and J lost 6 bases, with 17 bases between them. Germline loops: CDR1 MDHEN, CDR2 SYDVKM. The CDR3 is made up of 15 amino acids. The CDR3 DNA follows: TGTGCCAGCAGCCGTTCAAGCGCTACTTATGAAAAACTGTTTTTT. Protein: CASSRSSATYEKLFF.

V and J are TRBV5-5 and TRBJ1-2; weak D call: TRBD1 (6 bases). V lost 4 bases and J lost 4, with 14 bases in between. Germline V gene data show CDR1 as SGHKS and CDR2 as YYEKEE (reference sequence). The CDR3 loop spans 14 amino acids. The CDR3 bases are TGTGCCAGCAGCCCCCGGACAGAGACCTATGGCTACACCTTC. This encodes CASSPRTETYGYTF.

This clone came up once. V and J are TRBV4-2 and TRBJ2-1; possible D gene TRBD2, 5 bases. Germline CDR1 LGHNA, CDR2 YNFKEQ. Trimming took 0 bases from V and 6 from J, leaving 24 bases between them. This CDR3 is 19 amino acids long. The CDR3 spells CASSQEGLASLESPNEQFF. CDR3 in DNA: TGTGCCAGCAGCCAAGAAGGTCTAGCTTCTTTGGAATCGCCCAATGAGCAGTTCTTC.

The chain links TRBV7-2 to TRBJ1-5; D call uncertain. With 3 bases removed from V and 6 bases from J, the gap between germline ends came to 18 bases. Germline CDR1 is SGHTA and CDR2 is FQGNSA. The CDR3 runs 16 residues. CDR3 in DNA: TGTGCCAGCAGCTTTTCCGCGACACCTTTCGTTCAGCCCCAGCATTTT. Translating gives CASSFSATPFVQPQHF.

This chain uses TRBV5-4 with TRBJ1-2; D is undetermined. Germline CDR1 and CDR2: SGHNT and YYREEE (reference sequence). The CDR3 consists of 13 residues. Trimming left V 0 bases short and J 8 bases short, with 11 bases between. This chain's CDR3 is CASSLGGKPGYTF. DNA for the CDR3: TGTGCCAGCAGCTTGGGCGGAAAGCCGGGCTACACCTTC. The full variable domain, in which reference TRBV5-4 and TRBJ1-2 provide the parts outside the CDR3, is ETGVTQSPTHLIKTRGQQVTLRCSSQSGHNTVSWYQQALGQGPQFIFQYYREEENGRGNFPPRFSGLQFPNYSSELNVNALELDDSALYLCASSLGGKPGYTFGSGTRLTVV.

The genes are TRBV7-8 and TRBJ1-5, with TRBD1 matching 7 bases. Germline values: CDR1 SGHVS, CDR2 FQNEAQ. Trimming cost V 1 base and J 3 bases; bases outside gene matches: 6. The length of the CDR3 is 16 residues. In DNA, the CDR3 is TGTGCCAGCAGCTTAGATCGCAGGGGGATCAATCAGCCCCAGCATTTT. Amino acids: CASSLDRRGINQPQHF.

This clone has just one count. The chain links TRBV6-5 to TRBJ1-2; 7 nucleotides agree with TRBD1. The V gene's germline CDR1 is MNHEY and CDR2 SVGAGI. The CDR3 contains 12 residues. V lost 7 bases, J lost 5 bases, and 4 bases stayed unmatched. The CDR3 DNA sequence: TGTGCCAGCAAGGGGACAGCGTATGGCTACACCTTC. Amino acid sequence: CASKGTAYGYTF.

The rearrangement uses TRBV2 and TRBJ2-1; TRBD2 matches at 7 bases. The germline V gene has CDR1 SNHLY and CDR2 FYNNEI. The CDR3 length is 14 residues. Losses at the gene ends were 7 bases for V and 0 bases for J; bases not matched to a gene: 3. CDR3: CASKAGSSYNEQFF. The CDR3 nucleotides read TGTGCCAGCAAAGCGGGGAGCTCCTACAATGAGCAGTTCTTC.

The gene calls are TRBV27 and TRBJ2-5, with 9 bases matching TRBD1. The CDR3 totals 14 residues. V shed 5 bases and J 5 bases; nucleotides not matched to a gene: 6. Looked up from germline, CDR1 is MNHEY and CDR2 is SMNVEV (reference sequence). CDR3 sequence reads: CASSIIQGAETQYF. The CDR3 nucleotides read TGTGCCAGCAGTATCATACAGGGGGCGGAGACCCAGTACTTC.

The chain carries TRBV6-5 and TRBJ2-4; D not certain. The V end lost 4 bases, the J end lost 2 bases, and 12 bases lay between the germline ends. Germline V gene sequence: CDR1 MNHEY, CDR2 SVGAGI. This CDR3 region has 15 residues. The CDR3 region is CASSSTGSPKNIQYF. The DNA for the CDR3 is TGTGCCAGCAGTTCGACTGGGTCACCCAAAAACATTCAGTACTTC.

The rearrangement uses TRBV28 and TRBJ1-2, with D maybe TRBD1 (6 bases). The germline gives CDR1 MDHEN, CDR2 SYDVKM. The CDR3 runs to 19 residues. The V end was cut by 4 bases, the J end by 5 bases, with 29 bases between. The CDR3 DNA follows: TGTGCCAGCAGTTCAAGCGGGGGGGCCCCAGTAATCCCCCCATATGGCTACACCTTC. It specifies CASSSSGGAPVIPPYGYTF.

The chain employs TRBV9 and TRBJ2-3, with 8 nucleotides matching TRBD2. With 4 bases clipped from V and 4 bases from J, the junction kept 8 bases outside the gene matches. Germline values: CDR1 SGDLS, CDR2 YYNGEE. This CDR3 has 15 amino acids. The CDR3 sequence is CASSPGGRSADTQYF. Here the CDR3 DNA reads TGTGCCAGCAGCCCCGGCGGGAGGAGCGCAGATACGCAGTATTTT.

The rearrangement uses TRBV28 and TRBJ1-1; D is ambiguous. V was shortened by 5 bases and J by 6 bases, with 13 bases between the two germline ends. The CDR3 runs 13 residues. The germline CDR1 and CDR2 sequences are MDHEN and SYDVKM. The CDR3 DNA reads TGTGCCAGCAGTATGCGGATGGCGGCTGAAGCTTTCTTT. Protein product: CASSMRMAAEAFF.

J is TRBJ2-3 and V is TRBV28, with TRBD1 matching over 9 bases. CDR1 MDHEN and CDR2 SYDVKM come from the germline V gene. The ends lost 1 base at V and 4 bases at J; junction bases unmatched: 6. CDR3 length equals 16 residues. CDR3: CASSLFPGQGSDTQYF. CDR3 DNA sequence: TGTGCCAGCAGTTTATTTCCGGGACAGGGATCAGATACGCAGTATTTT. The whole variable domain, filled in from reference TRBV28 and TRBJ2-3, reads DVKVTQSSRYLVKRTGEKVFLECVQDMDHENMFWYRQDPGLGLRLIYFSYDVKMKEKGDIPEGYSVSREKKERFSLILESASTNQTSMYLCASSLFPGQGSDTQYFGPGTRLTVL.

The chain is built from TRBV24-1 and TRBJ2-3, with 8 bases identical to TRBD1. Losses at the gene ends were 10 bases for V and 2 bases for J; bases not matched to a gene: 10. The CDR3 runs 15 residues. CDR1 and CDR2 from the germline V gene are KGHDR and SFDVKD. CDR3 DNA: TGTGCCACGAGGGGACAGGATACTTCCACAGATACGCAGTATTTT. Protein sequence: CATRGQDTSTDTQYF.

The CDR3 bases are TGTGCCAGCAGTTGGGATTGGAGGGGTTCACCCCTCCACTTT. This translates into CASSWDWRGSPLHF. V is TRBV27 and J is TRBJ1-6, with D perhaps matching TRBD1 (5 bases). Trimming removed 4 bases from V and 9 bases from J, with 13 bases in between. CDR1 MNHEY and CDR2 SMNVEV come from the germline V gene (reference sequence). This CDR3 is built from 14 residues.

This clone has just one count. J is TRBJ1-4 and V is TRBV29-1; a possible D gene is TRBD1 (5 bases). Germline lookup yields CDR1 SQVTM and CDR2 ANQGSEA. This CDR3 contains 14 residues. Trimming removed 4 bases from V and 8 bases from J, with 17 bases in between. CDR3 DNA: TGCAGCGTTGGGGGGGGTGGAGGAATGGAAAAACTGTTTTTT. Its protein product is CSVGGGGGMEKLFF. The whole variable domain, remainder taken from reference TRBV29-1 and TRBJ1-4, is SAVISQKPSRDICQRGTSLTIQCQVDSQVTMMFWYRQQPGQSLTLIATANQGSEATYESGFVIDKFPISRPNLTFSTLTVSNMSPEDSSIYLCSVGGGGGMEKLFFGSGTQLSVL.

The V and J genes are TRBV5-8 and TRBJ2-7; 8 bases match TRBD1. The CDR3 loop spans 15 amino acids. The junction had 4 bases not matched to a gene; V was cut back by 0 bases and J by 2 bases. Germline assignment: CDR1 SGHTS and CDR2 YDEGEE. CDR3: CASSLAGTGTYEQYF. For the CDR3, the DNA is TGTGCCAGCAGCTTGGCGGGGACAGGAACCTACGAGCAGTACTTC.

In DNA, the CDR3 is TGCGCCAGCAGCCAAGTGAGCTCCTCGGGGAGCGGGCAGGGAGGGGACTATGGCTACACCTTC. Residues: CASSQVSSSGSGQGGDYGYTF. This sequence joins TRBV4-1 and TRBJ1-2, with a tentative D call TRBD1 (5 bases). Germline V gives CDR1 MGHRA, CDR2 YSYEKL. There are 21 residues in the CDR3. V dropped 1 base and J dropped 3 bases, with 30 bases sitting between them.

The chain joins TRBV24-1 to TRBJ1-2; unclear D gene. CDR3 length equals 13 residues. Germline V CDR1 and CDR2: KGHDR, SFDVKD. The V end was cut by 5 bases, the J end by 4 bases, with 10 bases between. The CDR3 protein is CATSAENGYGYTF. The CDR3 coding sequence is TGTGCCACCAGTGCGGAGAATGGCTATGGCTACACCTTC.